This T cell receptor beta chain was sequenced in a study of CD8+ T cells in alopecia areata. General study points: An increase in clonality over normal scalp was evident in lesional scalp, especially alopecia totalis/universalis. Normal skin's resident alphabeta T cells are also sequenced in scalp samples.

T lymphocytes (CD4+ and CD8+) were sorted from PBMCs. Investigators isolated RNA and reverse transcribed it into cDNA to act as the sequencing template. Clones were sequenced by immunoSEQ multiplex PCR, and TCRdb holds only the in-frame ones, with some missing. The sample has fewer than 150,000 clones; around 61% are singletons. A remark on this clone: Its antigen is undetermined.

The CDR3 is 15 amino acids. Germline values: CDR1 MNHEY, CDR2 SMNVEV (reference sequence). Unmatched junction bases numbered 10, after V lost 6 bases and J lost 10 bases. This receptor was obtained from a human donor in good health. V gene TRBV27 combines with J gene TRBJ1-6; TRBD1 agrees at 9 bases. The sample consisted of CD4+ T cells sorted from blood. Written as DNA, the CDR3 is TGTGCCAGCAGCCCGAACAGGGGGCCAATATCACCCCTCCACTTT. Translating gives CASSPNRGPISPLHF.